This T cell receptor (beta chain) was identified in a study of cytomegalovirus exposure and HLA in healthy donors. There are 13 residues in the CDR3. Germline lookup yields CDR1 SSHAT and CDR2 FNYEAQ (reference sequence). The primer mix had 60 Vbeta and 13 Jbeta primers. TCRdb keeps only in-frame clones here, not all; method: immunoSEQ multiplex PCR. The table has approximately 100,000 clones, 60% to 85% seen once. Remarks on this clone: The junction shows a germline mismatch at one end, possibly a read error.

The TCR sequence derives from a man in his sixties in good health and CMV-seropositive. Sequenced: PBMCs. The chain recombines TRBV7-7 with TRBJ2-5; TRBD1 matches 7 bases. In DNA form, the CDR3 reads TGTGCTAGCAGCTCGACAGGGACCGAGACCCAGTACTTC. This translates into CASSSTGTETQYF.